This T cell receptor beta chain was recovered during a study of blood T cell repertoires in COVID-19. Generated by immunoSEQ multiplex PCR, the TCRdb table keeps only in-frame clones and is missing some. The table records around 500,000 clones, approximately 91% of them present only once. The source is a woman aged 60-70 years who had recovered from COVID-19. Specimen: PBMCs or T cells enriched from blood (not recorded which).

The CDR3 reads CASSIGQTGTEAFF. DNA for the CDR3: TGTGCCAGTAGTATAGGCCAGACAGGGACTGAAGCTTTCTTT. This sequence joins TRBV19 and TRBJ1-1; the match to TRBD1 covers 7 bases. V gave up 1 base and J gave up 5 bases; unmatched junction bases: 4. This CDR3 has 14 amino acids. CDR1 and CDR2 (germline): LNHDA, SQIVND (reference sequence).